A single sample is the source of the 10 T cell receptor beta chains below, sequenced in a study of cytomegalovirus exposure and HLA in healthy donors. In the PCR, 60 Vbeta and 13 Jbeta primers were used. Using immunoSEQ multiplex PCR, the repertoire was profiled, and TCRdb retains in-frame clones only, with some absent. Of about 130,000 clones in the sample, around three quarters were seen once. The sequencing sample was made of PBMCs. The receptors stem from a man aged 25 to 40 in good health.

The J gene is TRBJ2-7, the V gene TRBV11-2, with TRBD2 matching 9 bases. V was clipped by 7 bases and J by 3 bases; unmatched bases: 10. Germline V CDR1 and CDR2: SGHAT, FQNNGV. The CDR3 contains 15 residues. CDR3 DNA: TGTGCCAGCACCCCCCAGCGGGAGGTCCACTACGAGCAGTACTTC. Protein: CASTPQREVHYEQYF.

Comment on this clone: Mismatch with germline at one junction end may stem from a read error. The J gene is TRBJ2-7, the V gene TRBV7-9, with 8 bases identical to TRBD1. The CDR3 runs 13 residues. Germline lookup yields CDR1 SEHNR and CDR2 FQNEAQ (reference sequence). The chain's CDR3 is CSSSLGQGYEQYF. The CDR3 DNA reads as TGTTCCAGCAGCTTAGGACAGGGATACGAGCAGTACTTC.

The chain uses TRBV7-8 and TRBJ2-7; D possibly corresponds to TRBD1 (6 bases). V was pared by 5 bases and J by 4 bases, with 21 bases between. The CDR3 contains 16 residues. Germline loops: CDR1 SGHVS, CDR2 FQNEAQ. CDR3: CASSLNRASTLYEQYF. DNA for the CDR3: TGTGCCAGCAGCCTTAACAGGGCCTCCACCTTGTACGAGCAGTACTTC.

This chain links TRBV18 with TRBJ2-5, with D possibly matching TRBD2 (5 bases). V was cut by 3 bases and J by 3 bases, with 5 bases left in between. CDR3 length: 12 amino acids. The germline V gene has CDR1 KGHSH and CDR2 LQKENI. In DNA, the CDR3 is TGTGCCAGCTCACCGGGAGAAGAGACCCAGTACTTC. Translated: CASSPGEETQYF.

The chain couples TRBV7-3 to TRBJ2-2; 14 bases are a match to TRBD2. Germline V gene sequence: CDR1 SGHTA, CDR2 FQGTGA. The V gene end was trimmed by 1 base and the J gene end by 4 bases; junction bases not matched to a gene: 5. This CDR3 comprises 18 residues. CDR3 DNA: TGTGCCAGCAGCTTAAAGGGACTAGCGGGAGAAGGCACCGGGGAGCTGTTTTTT. Its translation is CASSLKGLAGEGTGELFF.

This chain links TRBV7-3 with TRBJ2-7; tentative D call: TRBD1 (6 bases). V dropped 5 bases and J dropped 0 bases, with 11 bases sitting between them. The CDR3 sequence is 14 residues long. From germline, CDR1 is SGHTA and CDR2 FQGTGA. CDR3 sequence reads: CASSPTGSSYEQYF. CDR3 sequence (DNA): TGTGCCAGCAGCCCTACAGGGAGCTCCTACGAGCAGTACTTC.

Concerning this clone: A read error may produce the germline difference seen at one junction end. The chain uses TRBV7-9 and TRBJ2-1; possible D gene TRBD1, 5 bases. The CDR3 extends over 13 amino acids. Germline lookup yields CDR1 SEHNR and CDR2 FQNEAQ (reference sequence). For the CDR3, the DNA is TGTTCCAGCAGCTTATTCGACAGAAATGAGCAGTTCTTC. Translation gives CSSSLFDRNEQFF.

This clone was seen a few times. As DNA, the CDR3 is TGTGCCAGCAGCTTAGCGCTAGCTGGCGGGGAGCTGTTTTTT. Residues: CASSLALAGGELFF. The chain combines TRBV7-2 with TRBJ2-2; perhaps TRBD2 as D (5 bases). The CDR3 contains 14 residues. V was pared by 0 bases and J by 7 bases, with 9 bases between. Germline-derived CDR1 and CDR2 are SGHTA and FQGNSA.

The CDR3 nucleotides are TGCGCCAGCAGCCAGGGGACAACGCCTGACAATGAGCAGTTCTTC. As protein: CASSQGTTPDNEQFF. The chain recombines TRBV5-1 with TRBJ2-1; possibly TRBD1 for D (6 bases). V gave up 4 bases and J gave up 5 bases, with 16 bases separating them. Germline lookup yields CDR1 SGHRS and CDR2 YFSETQ. This CDR3 has 15 amino acids.

The chain links TRBV27 to TRBJ2-1; TRBD2 agrees at 7 bases. The V and J ends lost 2 bases and 8 bases, in that order; junction bases with no gene match: 6. CDR3 length: 14 residues. CDR1 MNHEY and CDR2 SMNVEV come from the germline V gene (reference sequence). The CDR3 coding sequence is TGTGCCAGCAGTTTAACGGGAGGATGGGATGAGCAGTTCTTC. Protein sequence: CASSLTGGWDEQFF.